This T cell receptor beta chain was profiled in a study of T-cell reconstitution after alpha-beta-depleted transplantation in children. Study-level points and caveats: Recipient T cells and thymic progenitors that survived were the source of the high TCRbeta diversity seen at day 60 in some patients. Hyperexpanded clones declined; after one year, newly produced T cells mostly supplied diversity.

Germline CDR1 is SGHDT and CDR2 is YYEEEE. The CDR3 runs to 15 residues. V was shortened by 5 bases and J by 10 bases, with 22 bases between the two germline ends. The TCRbeta library was prepared with unique molecular identifiers. TCRdb re-analysed the PCR reads in MiXCR, keeping a single row per CDR3 protein. The sample lists about a million distinct CDR3 sequences; about 29% were seen once. A word on this clonotype: What it binds is unknown.

V and J are TRBV5-6 and TRBJ2-1; no reliable D call. The clonotype was recovered from a boy under two years old who had a stem cell transplant for SCID, so the T cells may come from the graft donor. Material: PBMCs, mostly from graft donor cells, obtained 360 days after TCRalphabeta/CD19-depleted stem cell transplant. The CDR3: CASSLTDIPVREQFF. CDR3 coding DNA: TGTGCCAGCAGTTTGACCGACATCCCCGTAAGGGAGCAGTTCTTC.